This passage covers 2 T cell receptor beta chains from one sample sequenced in a study of early T cells in non-severe SARS-CoV-2 infection. TCRdb analysed the 5' RACE reads with MiXCR anew, one entry per CDR3 protein. Here the sample spans 50,000 to 65,000 distinct CDR3 sequences, roughly 7.1% being singletons. The source material was whole blood, sampled at baseline. Receptor source: an adult who was a healthcare worker with PCR-confirmed SARS-CoV-2 infection or an uninfected control (not recorded which).

This clonotype was seen only a few times. The rearrangement joins TRBV11-2 to TRBJ2-1; 10 bases fit TRBD2. CDR3 length equals 14 residues. After removal of 6 bases from V and 9 bases from J, the junction contained 8 bases not matched to a gene. From germline, CDR1 is SGHAT and CDR2 FQNNGV. The CDR3 sequence: CASSDRTSGSEQFF. CDR3 nucleotide sequence: TGTGCCAGCAGTGATAGGACTAGCGGCTCTGAGCAGTTCTTC.

This clonotype was detected ten times or more. The rearrangement uses TRBV20-1 and TRBJ1-6, with 8 bases that match TRBD1. The junction had 2 bases not matched to a gene; V was cut back by 1 base and J by 9 bases. The CDR3 is 13 residues long. From germline, CDR1 is DFQATT and CDR2 SNEGSKA (reference sequence). CDR3 DNA: TGCAGTGCTAGAGGGACAGGGACTTCACCCCTCCACTTT. Amino acids: CSARGTGTSPLHF.